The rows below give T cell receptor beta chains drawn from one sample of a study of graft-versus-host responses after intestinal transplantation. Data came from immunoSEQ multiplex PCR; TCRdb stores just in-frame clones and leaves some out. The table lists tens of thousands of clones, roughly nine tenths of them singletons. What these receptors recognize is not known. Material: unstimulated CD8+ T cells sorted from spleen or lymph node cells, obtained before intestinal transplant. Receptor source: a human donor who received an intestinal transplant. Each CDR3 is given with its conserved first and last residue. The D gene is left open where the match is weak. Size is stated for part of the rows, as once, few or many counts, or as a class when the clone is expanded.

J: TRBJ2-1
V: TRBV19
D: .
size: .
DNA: TGTGCCAGTAGTCCCTTTCGGGGCTCCTACAATGAGCAGTTCTTC
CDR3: CASSPFRGSYNEQFF

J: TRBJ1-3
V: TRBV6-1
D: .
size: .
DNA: TGTGCCAGCAGGACCGGGAACTCTGGAAACACCATATATTTT
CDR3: CASRTGNSGNTIYF

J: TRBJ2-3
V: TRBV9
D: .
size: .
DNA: TGTGCCAGCAGCGTGCAGGGATTCAGCACAGATACGCAGTATTTT
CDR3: CASSVQGFSTDTQYF

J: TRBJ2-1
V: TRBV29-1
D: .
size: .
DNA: TGCAGCGTTGAATGGCGGGAATACAATGAGCAGTTCTTC
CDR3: CSVEWREYNEQFF

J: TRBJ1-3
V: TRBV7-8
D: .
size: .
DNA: TGTGCCAGCAGCCAGACAGAGTCGGGCTCTGGAAACACCATATATTTT
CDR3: CASSQTESGSGNTIYF

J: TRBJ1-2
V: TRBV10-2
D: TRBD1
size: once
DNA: TGCGCCAGCAGTGAGTCCGGGACAGGGGCCCATGGCTACACCTTC
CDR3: CASSESGTGAHGYTF

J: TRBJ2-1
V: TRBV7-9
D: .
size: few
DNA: TGTGCCAGCAGTCTAGGGGTAGGGTCGAATGAGCAGTTCTTC
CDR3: CASSLGVGSNEQFF

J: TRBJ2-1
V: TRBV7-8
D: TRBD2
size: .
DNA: TGTGCCAGCAGCTTAATCCCGACTAGCGGGAGGGCGGTGAATGAGCAGTTCTTC
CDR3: CASSLIPTSGRAVNEQFF

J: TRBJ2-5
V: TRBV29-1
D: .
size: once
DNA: TGCAGCGTTGACCGGGAGACCCAGTACTTC
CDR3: CSVDRETQYF

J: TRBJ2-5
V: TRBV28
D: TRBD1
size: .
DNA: TGTGCCAGCAGTTTCCCCCAGGGGGTCGAGACCCAGTACTTC
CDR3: CASSFPQGVETQYF

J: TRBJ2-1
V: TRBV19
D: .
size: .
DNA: TGTGCCAGCCGAGTCTCGGGGGAGTCGGTCAATGAGCAGTTCTTC
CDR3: CASRVSGESVNEQFF

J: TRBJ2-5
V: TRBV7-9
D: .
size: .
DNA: TGTGCCAGCAGCTTATATACAGAGGGTATTAAAGAGACCCAGTACTTC
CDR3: CASSLYTEGIKETQYF

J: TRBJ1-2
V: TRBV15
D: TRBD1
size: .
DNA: TGTGCCACCAGCAGAAATCCGGCGGACAGGGGCCACTATGGCTACACCTTC
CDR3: CATSRNPADRGHYGYTF

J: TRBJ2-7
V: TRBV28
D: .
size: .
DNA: TGTGCCAGCAGTTTAGGGCTTGGGTACGAGCAGTACTTC
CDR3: CASSLGLGYEQYF

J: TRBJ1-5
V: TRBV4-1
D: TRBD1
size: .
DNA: TGCGCCAGCAGCCAAGTGGACAGGATGGGTCAGCCCCAGCATTTT
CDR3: CASSQVDRMGQPQHF

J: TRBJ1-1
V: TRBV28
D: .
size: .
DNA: TGTGCCAGCAGTTCAGGGTTCGCCACTGAAGCTTTCTTT
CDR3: CASSSGFATEAFF

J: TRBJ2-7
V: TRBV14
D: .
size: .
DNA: TGTGCCAGCAGTCCGACCCAGGACAGAGCCTACGAGCAGTACTTC
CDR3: CASSPTQDRAYEQYF

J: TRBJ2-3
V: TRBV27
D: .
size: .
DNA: TGTGCCAGCAGTTTCGGTGGAGATACGCAGTATTTT
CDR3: CASSFGGDTQYF

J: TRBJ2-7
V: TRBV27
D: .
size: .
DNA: TGTGCCAGCAGTTTCGGGGAAAACTACGAGCAGTACTTC
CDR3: CASSFGENYEQYF

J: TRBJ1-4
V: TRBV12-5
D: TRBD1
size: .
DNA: TGTGCTAGTGGACGCGCCCGACAGGGGGAGAATGAAAAACTGTTTTTT
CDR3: CASGRARQGENEKLFF

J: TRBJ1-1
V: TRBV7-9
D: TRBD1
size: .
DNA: TGTGCCAGCAGCTTAAGTGGGACAGGGTTTACTGAAGCTTTCTTT
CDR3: CASSLSGTGFTEAFF

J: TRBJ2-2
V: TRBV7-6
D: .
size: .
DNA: TGTGCCAGCAGCTTCGACAGGACCTACACCGGGGAGCTGTTTTTT
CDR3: CASSFDRTYTGELFF

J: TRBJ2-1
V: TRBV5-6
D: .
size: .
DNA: TGTGCCAGCAGCTTGGGACTCCCGGGGGATGAGCAGTTCTTC
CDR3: CASSLGLPGDEQFF

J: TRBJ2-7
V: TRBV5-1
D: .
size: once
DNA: TGCGCCAGCAGCTTGGACAAGAGGAGGAACAACGAGCAGTACTTC
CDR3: CASSLDKRRNNEQYF

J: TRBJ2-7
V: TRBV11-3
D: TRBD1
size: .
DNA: TGTGCCAGCAGCCCGCTTCGGGACAGGAGGATGTACGAGCAGTACTTC
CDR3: CASSPLRDRRMYEQYF